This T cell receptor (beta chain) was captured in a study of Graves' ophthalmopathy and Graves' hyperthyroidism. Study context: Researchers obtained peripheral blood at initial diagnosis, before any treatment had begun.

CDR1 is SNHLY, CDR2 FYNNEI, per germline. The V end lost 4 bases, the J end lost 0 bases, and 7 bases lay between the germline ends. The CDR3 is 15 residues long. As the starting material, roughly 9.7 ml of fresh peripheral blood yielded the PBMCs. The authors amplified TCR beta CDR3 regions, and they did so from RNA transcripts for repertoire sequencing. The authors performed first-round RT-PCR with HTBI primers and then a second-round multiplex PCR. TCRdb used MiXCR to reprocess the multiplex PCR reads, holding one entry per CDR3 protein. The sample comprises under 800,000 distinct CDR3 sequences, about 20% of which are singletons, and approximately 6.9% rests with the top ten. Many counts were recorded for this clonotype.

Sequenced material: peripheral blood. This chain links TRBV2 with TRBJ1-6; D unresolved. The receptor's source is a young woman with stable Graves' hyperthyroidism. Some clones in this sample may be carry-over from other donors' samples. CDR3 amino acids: CASSGESSYNSPLHF. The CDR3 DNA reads TGTGCCAGCAGTGGAGAGAGCTCCTATAATTCACCCCTCCACTTT. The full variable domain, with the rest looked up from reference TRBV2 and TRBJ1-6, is EPEVTQTPSHQVTQMGQEVILRCVPISNHLYFYWYRQILGQKVEFLVSFYNNEISEKSEIFDDQFSVERPDGSNFTLKIRSTKLEDSAMYFCASSGESSYNSPLHFGNGTRLTVT.